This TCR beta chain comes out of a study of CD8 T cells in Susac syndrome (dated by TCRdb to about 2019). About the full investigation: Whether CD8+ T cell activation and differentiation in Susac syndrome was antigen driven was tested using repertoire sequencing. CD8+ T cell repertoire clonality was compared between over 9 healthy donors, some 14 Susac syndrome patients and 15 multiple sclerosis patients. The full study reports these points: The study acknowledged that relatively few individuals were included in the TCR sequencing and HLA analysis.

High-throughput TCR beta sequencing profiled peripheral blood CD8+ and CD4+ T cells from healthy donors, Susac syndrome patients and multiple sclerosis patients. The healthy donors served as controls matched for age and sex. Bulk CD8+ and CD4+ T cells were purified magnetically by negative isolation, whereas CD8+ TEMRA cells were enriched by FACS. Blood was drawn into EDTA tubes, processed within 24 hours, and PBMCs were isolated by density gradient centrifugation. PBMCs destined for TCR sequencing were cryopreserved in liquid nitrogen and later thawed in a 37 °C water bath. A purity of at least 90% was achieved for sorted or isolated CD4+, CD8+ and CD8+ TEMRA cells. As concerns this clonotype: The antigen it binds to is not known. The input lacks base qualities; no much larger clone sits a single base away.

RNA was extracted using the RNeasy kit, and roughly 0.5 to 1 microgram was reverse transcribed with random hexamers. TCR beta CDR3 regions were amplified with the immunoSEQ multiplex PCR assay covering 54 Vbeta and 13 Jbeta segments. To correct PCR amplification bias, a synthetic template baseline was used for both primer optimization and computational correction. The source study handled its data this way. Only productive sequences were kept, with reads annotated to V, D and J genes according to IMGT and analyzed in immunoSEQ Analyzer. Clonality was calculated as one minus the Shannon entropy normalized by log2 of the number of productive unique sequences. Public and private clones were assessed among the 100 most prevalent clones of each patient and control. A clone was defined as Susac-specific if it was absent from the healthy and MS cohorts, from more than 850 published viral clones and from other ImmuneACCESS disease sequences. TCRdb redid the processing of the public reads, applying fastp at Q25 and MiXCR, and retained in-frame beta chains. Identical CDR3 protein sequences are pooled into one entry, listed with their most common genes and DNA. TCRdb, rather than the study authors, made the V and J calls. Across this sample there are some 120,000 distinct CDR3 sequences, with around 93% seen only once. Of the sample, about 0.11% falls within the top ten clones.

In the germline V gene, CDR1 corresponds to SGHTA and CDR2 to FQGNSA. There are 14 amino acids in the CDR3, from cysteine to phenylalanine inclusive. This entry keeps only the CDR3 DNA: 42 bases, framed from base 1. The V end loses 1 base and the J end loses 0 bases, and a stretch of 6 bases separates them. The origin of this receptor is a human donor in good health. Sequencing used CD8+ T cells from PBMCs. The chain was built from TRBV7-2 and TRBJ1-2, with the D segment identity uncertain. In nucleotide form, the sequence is TGTGCCAGCAGCTTAGGCCCTGCTAACTATGGCTACACCTTC. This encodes CASSLGPANYGYTF.